The sample holds many counts of the clone carrying this TCR beta chain. Antigen specificity is unknown. As CD8+CD4-CCR7+CD45RA+ cells, naive CD8 T cells were sorted. Previously described methods with listed TCR primers produced the bulk TCR libraries. MiXCR, applied by TCRdb to the PCR reads, yields one record per CDR3 protein. The table has about 640,000 distinct CDR3 sequences, just under 20% seen once. The data were obtained in a study of molecular identifiers for immune sequencing clone quantification. Notes on the study in general: Clones that exceeded 20 RNA copies held over 98% of effector molecules, yet under 1% in naive cells.

Germline V gene sequence: CDR1 MGHRA, CDR2 YSYEKL. The CDR3 runs 17 residues. Trimming cost V 1 base and J 3 bases, with 18 bases left between them. Source material: naive CD8+ T cells from blood, with Jurkat cell RNA spiked in. Subset meaning: FACS-sorted CD8+CD4-CCR7+CD45RA+ naive T cells. The chain links TRBV4-1 to TRBJ1-1, with D possibly TRBD1 on 5 matching bases. The sequence was collected from a human donor in good health. Some libraries in this study had Jurkat cell RNA spiked in. The CDR3 region has the DNA TGCGCCAGCAGCCAAGGCCCCCGGGGGGTTCGCGACACTGAAGCTTTCTTT. Encoded protein: CASSQGPRGVRDTEAFF.